The 5 T cell receptor beta chains listed next were all sequenced from one sample in a study of post-analysis software for immune sequencing data. Their antigen targets remain unknown. The TCR beta cDNA libraries contained unique molecular identifiers. TCRdb processed the PCR reads anew with MiXCR; each CDR3 protein has one entry. Found here are roughly 800,000 distinct CDR3 sequences, under 60% of them singletons; the top ten hold roughly 5.2%. Whole-study results and caveats: Patients used five TRBV segments, including TRBV5-6, TRBV5-1 and TRBV20-1, more often than controls.

Sequencing was performed on blood. The receptors here all came from a girl aged 10 to 17 with multiple sclerosis.

The chain is built from TRBV9 and TRBJ1-5; D is ambiguous. The germline V gene has CDR1 SGDLS and CDR2 YYNGEE. The CDR3 sequence is 14 residues long. V lost 0 bases and J 2 bases, leaving 6 bases between the germline ends. The CDR3 region is CASSVDGGNQPQHF. In nucleotides, the CDR3 is TGTGCCAGCAGCGTAGACGGGGGCAATCAGCCCCAGCATTTT.

This sequence joins TRBV7-3 and TRBJ2-6, with a tentative D call TRBD1 (5 bases). The ends were cut back, 1 base at V and 2 bases at J, with 6 bases in the middle. There are 15 residues in the CDR3. Looked up from germline, CDR1 is SGHTA and CDR2 is FQGTGA. CDR3: CASSLIGAGANVLTF. CDR3 bases: TGTGCCAGCAGCTTAATAGGGGCTGGGGCCAACGTCCTGACTTTC. Using reference TRBV7-3 and TRBJ2-6 for the parts outside the CDR3, the full variable domain is GAGVSQTPSNKVTEKGKYVELRCDPISGHTALYWYRQSLGQGPEFLIYFQGTGAADDSGLPNDRFFAVRPEGSVSTLKIQRTERGDSAVYLCASSLIGAGANVLTFGAGSRLTVL.

The genes are TRBV6-4 and TRBJ2-7; D gene uncertain. Deletions cut 4 bases from V and 10 bases from J, with 5 bases between. Germline V lookup: CDR1 MRHNA, CDR2 SNTAGT. The length of the CDR3 is 9 residues. CDR3 DNA: TGTGCCAGCAGTGGCTCTCAGTACTTC. Amino acids: CASSGSQYF.

The chain carries TRBV5-1 and TRBJ1-5; 10 bases are shared with TRBD1. V was clipped by 3 bases and J by 2 bases; unmatched bases: 5. CDR1 is SGHRS and CDR2 is YFSETQ in the germline V gene. CDR3 length: 16 amino acids. CDR3 nucleotide sequence: TGCGCCAGCAGCTGGGGGACAGGGGAAGGCAATCAGCCCCAGCATTTT. Translating it yields CASSWGTGEGNQPQHF. Full variable domain (remainder filled in from reference TRBV5-1 and TRBJ1-5): KAGVTQTPRYLIKTRGQQVTLSCSPISGHRSVSWYQQTPGQGLQFLFEYFSETQRNKGNFPGRFSGRQFSNSRSEMNVSTLELGDSALYLCASSWGTGEGNQPQHFGDGTRLSIL.

The rearrangement uses TRBV27 and TRBJ2-1; D might be TRBD2 (6 bases). V shed 3 bases and J shed 9 bases, with 21 bases lying between them. Germline CDR1 is MNHEY and CDR2 is SMNVEV (reference sequence). The CDR3 totals 16 residues. The CDR3: CASSLIREQSTGEQFF. As DNA, the CDR3 is TGTGCCAGCAGTTTGATCCGGGAGCAGTCGACGGGTGAGCAGTTCTTC.